This T cell receptor (beta chain) was found in a study of T cell responses to AZD1222 COVID-19 vaccine. Here immunoSEQ multiplex PCR was the method, and the copy in TCRdb shows in-frame clones only, minus some. The sample records 100,000 to 150,000 clones, about 85% being singletons. Study-level findings and limits: The study sampled repertoires only after the peak T cell response.

As concerns this clone: What it recognizes is unknown.

CDR1 and CDR2 from the germline V gene are MDHEN and SYDVKM. The CDR3 is made up of 13 amino acids. V was shortened by 8 bases and J by 0 bases, with 10 bases between the two germline ends. The source of this sequence is an adult in good health. This specimen consisted of peripheral blood, obtained on day 0 of AZD1222 vaccination. The V call is TRBV28, the J call TRBJ1-1, with D perhaps TRBD1 (6 bases). The CDR3 loop is CASRDTLNTEAFF. CDR3 nucleotide sequence: TGTGCCAGCCGGGACACTTTGAACACTGAAGCTTTCTTT.